Below, 27 T cell receptor beta chains from the same sample are listed, as sequenced in a study of blood T cell repertoires in COVID-19. Here immunoSEQ multiplex PCR was the method, and the copy in TCRdb shows in-frame clones only, minus some. This sample has about 360,000 clones, with approximately 82% found just once. Sequenced material: peripheral blood. The receptors shown here come from a man aged 25-45 years with active or convalescent COVID-19.

This chain joins TRBV6-5 and TRBJ2-1; 7 positions match TRBD2. Trimming removed 2 bases from V and 6 bases from J; junction bases left unmatched: 1. The CDR3 consists of 13 residues. CDR1 is MNHEY and CDR2 is SVGAGI in the germline V gene. The CDR3 sequence is CASSYGLGNEQFF. DNA for the CDR3: TGTGCCAGCAGTTACGGACTAGGCAATGAGCAGTTCTTC.

In its sample, this clone was seen once. The chain employs TRBV19 and TRBJ1-1; TRBD1 agrees at 8 bases. The CDR3 is made up of 14 amino acids. The germline CDR1 and CDR2 sequences are LNHDA and SQIVND (reference sequence). The V gene end was trimmed by 5 bases and the J gene end by 6 bases; junction bases not matched to a gene: 8. The CDR3 loop is CASSPQGAGAEAFF. In DNA, the CDR3 is TGTGCCAGTAGTCCCCAGGGGGCTGGGGCTGAAGCTTTCTTT.

CDR3 sequence: CASMGTKEHF. The CDR3 DNA sequence: TGTGCCAGCATGGGGACTAAGGAGCATTTT. The chain couples TRBV6-4 to TRBJ1-5; D might be TRBD1 (5 bases). V was cut by 7 bases and J by 14 bases, with 12 bases left in between. The CDR3 consists of 10 residues. The germline CDR1 and CDR2 sequences are MRHNA and SNTAGT.

The chain has TRBV7-9 and TRBJ2-3; 8 bases match TRBD2. This CDR3 region has 14 residues. Germline V gene lookup returns CDR1 SEHNR and CDR2 FQNEAQ (reference sequence). V dropped 8 bases and J dropped 9; count of bases not matched to a gene: 13. CDR3 nucleotides: TGTGCCAGCCTCCGGGGGGGGTTCGAGTCAACGCAGTATTTT. The encoded protein is CASLRGGFESTQYF.

This rearrangement joins TRBV4-3 to TRBJ2-1; 9 nucleotides match TRBD2. The V gene end was trimmed by 5 bases and the J gene end by 6 bases; junction bases not matched to a gene: 11. The V gene's germline CDR1 is LGHNA and CDR2 YSLEER. The CDR3 spans 16 residues. The DNA for the CDR3 is TGCGCCAGCAGCGTTGCCGGGACTAGCCCGTTCAATGAGCAGTTCTTC. It yields the protein CASSVAGTSPFNEQFF.

This chain uses TRBV24-1 with TRBJ2-1; a possible D gene is TRBD2 (6 bases). The germline V gene has CDR1 KGHDR and CDR2 SFDVKD. V was pared by 0 bases and J by 5 bases, with 10 bases between. CDR3 length: 15 residues. Here the CDR3 reads CATSDLRGTDNEQFF. CDR3 bases: TGTGCCACCAGTGATTTGCGGGGGACCGACAATGAGCAGTTCTTC.

The chain is built from TRBV30 and TRBJ1-3; D is unclear. Trimming pared 5 bases from V and 0 bases from J, leaving 8 bases between. Germline-derived CDR1 and CDR2 are GTSNPN and SVGIG (reference sequence). The CDR3 covers 13 residues. CDR3 protein: CAWSVSSGNTIYF. CDR3 nucleotide sequence: TGTGCCTGGTCCGTATCCTCTGGAAACACCATATATTTT.

The chain joins TRBV9 to TRBJ2-3; 7 nucleotides align to TRBD1. The V segment lost 4 bases and the J segment 6 bases; nucleotides outside the gene matches: 8. CDR3 size: 14 residues. Germline values: CDR1 SGDLS, CDR2 YYNGEE. Written as DNA, the CDR3 is TGTGCCAGCAGCCCGACAGGGATGGGGGATACGCAGTATTTT. Translation: CASSPTGMGDTQYF.

V usage is TRBV12-3 or TRBV12-4 and J usage is TRBJ1-4; D uncertain. CDR3 length: 12 residues. V shed 3 bases and J shed 7 bases, with 6 bases lying between them. The CDR3 loop is CASSLSVEKLFF. DNA of the CDR3: TGTGCCAGCAGTTTGTCCGTTGAAAAACTGTTTTTT.

This chain uses TRBV6-2 or TRBV6-3 with TRBJ2-7; 7 positions match TRBD1. The ends lost 5 bases at V and 1 base at J; junction bases unmatched: 11. The CDR3 length is 16 residues. Per germline, CDR1 MNHEY and CDR2 SVGEGT. The CDR3 bases are TGTGCCAGCAGTCCCCGTAAAGGGGGCCCTTCCTACGAGCAGTACTTC. Translation: CASSPRKGGPSYEQYF.

The rearrangement links TRBV6-5 to TRBJ1-4, with 8 bases aligning to TRBD1. V was pared by 6 bases and J by 3 bases, with 6 bases of the junction left unmatched. Germline loops: CDR1 MNHEY, CDR2 SVGAGI. The CDR3 contains 15 residues. CDR3 coding DNA: TGTGCCAGCAGGTTCACAGGGGGAGCTAATGAAAAACTGTTTTTT. It translates to CASRFTGGANEKLFF.

This clone was picked up one time. This chain links TRBV7-3 with TRBJ2-1; 9 bases are shared with TRBD1. With V trimmed by 2 bases and J by 9 bases, 5 bases remained unmatched. The CDR3 has 14 amino acids. From germline, CDR1 is SGHTA and CDR2 FQGTGA. CDR3 residues: CASSLEQGAIEQFF. In DNA form, the CDR3 reads TGTGCCAGCAGCTTAGAACAGGGGGCTATTGAGCAGTTCTTC.

The CDR3 bases are TGTGCCAGCAGCTTAGAAAGGGGGGGCTATGGCTACACCTTC. It specifies CASSLERGGYGYTF. The rearrangement links TRBV7-9 to TRBJ1-2; possible D gene TRBD1, 6 bases. Trimming cost V 1 base and J 4 bases, with 10 bases left between them. In germline, CDR1 is SEHNR, CDR2 FQNEAQ (reference sequence). This CDR3 region has 14 residues.

This chain joins TRBV6-1 and TRBJ1-5; D remains unclear. In germline, CDR1 is MNHNS, CDR2 SASEGT. V lost 2 bases and J 0 bases, leaving 8 bases between the germline ends. This CDR3 is 15 amino acids long. CDR3 bases: TGTGCCAGCAGTGAACAGAGGATTAGCAATCAGCCCCAGCATTTT. The encoded protein is CASSEQRISNQPQHF.

V and J are TRBV5-5 and TRBJ2-3, with D possibly being TRBD1 (6 bases). The CDR3 totals 16 residues. The V and J ends lost 1 base and 3 bases respectively, with 15 bases between them. CDR1 and CDR2 from the germline V gene are SGHKS and YYEKEE (reference sequence). CDR3 sequence reads: CASSLYPGDITDTQYF. The CDR3, as DNA: TGTGCCAGCAGCTTGTATCCAGGGGATATAACAGATACGCAGTATTTT.

The chain has TRBV6-2 or TRBV6-3 and TRBJ1-1, with D perhaps TRBD1 (6 bases). Germline assignment: CDR1 MNHEY and CDR2 SVGEGT. This CDR3 contains 18 residues. The ends were cut back, 2 bases at V and 1 base at J, with 20 bases in the middle. The chain's CDR3 is CASSYTNGQGPSNTEAFF. The CDR3 DNA reads as TGTGCCAGCAGTTACACGAATGGGCAGGGGCCCTCGAACACTGAAGCTTTCTTT.

This chain joins TRBV6-1 and TRBJ2-7; 8 positions agree with TRBD1. Per germline, CDR1 MNHNS and CDR2 SASEGT. The V segment lost 2 bases and the J segment 2 bases; nucleotides outside the gene matches: 11. This CDR3 region has 17 residues. The CDR3 spells CASSELGRGPSTYEQYF. DNA of the CDR3: TGTGCCAGCAGTGAACTGGGCAGGGGGCCCTCCACCTACGAGCAGTACTTC.

The chain combines TRBV11-2 with TRBJ2-3; 12 bases align to TRBD2. CDR1 is SGHAT, CDR2 FQNNGV, per germline. The junction had 5 bases not matched to a gene; V was cut back by 9 bases and J by 4 bases. The CDR3 is 14 amino acids. CDR3 residues: CASRLAGVPDTQYF. In DNA, the CDR3 is TGTGCCAGTAGACTAGCGGGGGTCCCAGATACGCAGTATTTT.

The chain combines TRBV7-9 with TRBJ2-1; 12 nucleotides match TRBD2. Per germline, CDR1 SEHNR and CDR2 FQNEAQ (reference sequence). The J segment lost 10 bases and the V segment lost 4 bases, leaving 11 bases of the junction unmatched. This CDR3 has 16 residues. CDR3 loop: CASSSLAGGPLGEQFF. The CDR3 DNA is TGTGCCAGCAGCTCGCTAGCGGGAGGGCCTCTAGGGGAGCAGTTCTTC.

The genes are TRBV9 and TRBJ2-7, with D tentatively TRBD2 (5 bases). V shed 3 bases and J shed 5 bases, with 9 bases lying between them. CDR3 length: 12 amino acids. Germline CDR1 SGDLS, CDR2 YYNGEE. CDR3 protein: CASSETGNEQYF. The DNA for the CDR3 is TGTGCCAGCAGCGAGACGGGGAACGAGCAGTACTTC.

Here the CDR3 reads CASSPGPSGYNEQFF. As DNA, the CDR3 is TGTGCCAGCAGCCCTGGCCCCTCTGGCTACAATGAGCAGTTCTTC. The V gene is TRBV9, the J gene TRBJ2-1; D not certain. This CDR3 comprises 15 residues. The V end lost 4 bases, the J end lost 3 bases, and 14 bases lay between the germline ends. Per the germline V gene, CDR1 is SGDLS and CDR2 is YYNGEE.

This chain uses TRBV11-2 with TRBJ1-2; D possibly corresponds to TRBD1 (5 bases). V lost 3 bases to trimming and J lost 7 bases, with 18 bases between them. The CDR3 is 15 amino acids. Germline CDR1 SGHAT, CDR2 FQNNGV. The CDR3 DNA follows: TGTGCCAGCAGCTTGGGAGGGACGACTAAAGCTGGCTACACCTTC. Translating it yields CASSLGGTTKAGYTF.

V gene TRBV4-1 combines with J gene TRBJ1-2, with TRBD1 matching over 7 bases. The CDR3 covers 15 residues. With 1 base clipped from V and 5 bases from J, the junction kept 7 bases outside the gene matches. The germline V gene encodes CDR1 MGHRA and CDR2 YSYEKL. The CDR3 protein is CASSQVGTDTYGYTF. The CDR3 DNA is TGCGCCAGCAGCCAAGTTGGGACAGATACTTATGGCTACACCTTC.

The chain links TRBV4-3 to TRBJ1-5; TRBD1 agrees at 10 bases. Trimming removed 4 bases from V and 7 bases from J; junction bases left unmatched: 7. The germline gives CDR1 LGHNA, CDR2 YSLEER. This CDR3 contains 15 residues. The CDR3 protein is CASSRGTGARQPQHF. In DNA form, the CDR3 reads TGCGCCAGCAGCCGCGGGACAGGGGCCAGACAGCCCCAGCATTTT.

The rearrangement uses TRBV29-1 and TRBJ1-4, with 9 bases matching TRBD1. Trimming removed 6 bases from V and 4 bases from J; junction bases left unmatched: 0. The CDR3 consists of 12 residues. Per the germline V gene, CDR1 is SQVTM and CDR2 is ANQGSEA. The DNA of the CDR3 is TGCAGCGTGGGACAGGGTAATGAAAAACTGTTTTTT. Protein sequence: CSVGQGNEKLFF.

J is TRBJ1-2 and V is TRBV19, with 9 bases that match TRBD1. CDR3 size: 15 residues. The J segment lost 8 bases and the V segment lost 7 bases, leaving 14 bases of the junction unmatched. Per germline, CDR1 LNHDA and CDR2 SQIVND (reference sequence). CDR3 nucleotide sequence: TGTGCCAGTATGATACAGGGGGCAGGTAAGTGGGGCTACACCTTC. Encoded protein: CASMIQGAGKWGYTF.

This clone is a singleton in its sample. V is TRBV7-9 and J is TRBJ2-3, with a weak D call TRBD1 (5 bases). Trimming cost V 4 bases and J 7 bases, with 12 bases left between them. This CDR3 has 13 residues. Germline-derived CDR1 and CDR2 are SEHNR and FQNEAQ (reference sequence). The CDR3 DNA follows: TGTGCCAGCAGCTCGGACACCGGATATACGCAGTATTTT. Amino acid sequence: CASSSDTGYTQYF.